One and the same sample provided the 27 T cell receptor beta chains below, sequenced in a study of regulatory T cells in long-lasting Graves disease. Construction of the TCR beta libraries employed iRepertoire HTBI primers in conjunction with Arm-PCR of CDR3 regions. TCRdb re-called the multiplex PCR reads with MiXCR, one entry per CDR3 protein. This table has 400,000 to 500,000 distinct CDR3 sequences, less than 25% appearing once. Time point in this sample: persistent/refractory GD, antithyroid drugs over 5 years with positive TRAb. RNA extracted from PBMCs served as the sequencing template. The sequenced sample was peripheral blood mononuclear cells (PBMCs), obtained when the disease was refractory, from a patient treated with antithyroid drugs. These TCRs come from a female donor with Graves disease.

The sample holds a few counts of this clonotype. This rearrangement joins TRBV5-8 to TRBJ1-1, with 7 bases lining up with TRBD1. V gave up 4 bases and J gave up 1 base; unmatched junction bases: 7. Per germline, CDR1 SGHTS and CDR2 YDEGEE. The CDR3 consists of 15 residues. In nucleotides, the CDR3 is TGTGCCAGCAGCCCCTCGGACAGGAAGAACACTGAAGCTTTCTTT. Translated, it gives CASSPSDRKNTEAFF.

In its sample, this clonotype was seen many times. The rearrangement joins TRBV29-1 to TRBJ1-1; no clear D gene. Germline CDR1 reads SQVTM; CDR2 reads ANQGSEA. Trimming pared 2 bases from V and 1 base from J, leaving 14 bases between. CDR3 length: 15 residues. CDR3 coding DNA: TGCAGCGTTGAATGGGAGGGAACTCCGAACACTGAAGCTTTCTTT. Residues: CSVEWEGTPNTEAFF.

The chain recombines TRBV9 with TRBJ1-1; no reliable D call. Per the germline V gene, CDR1 is SGDLS and CDR2 is YYNGEE. V was cut by 2 bases and J by 0 bases, with 11 bases left in between. This CDR3 has 15 residues. The CDR3 bases are TGTGCCAGCAGCGTGAACAGTGTCATGAACACTGAAGCTTTCTTT. This encodes CASSVNSVMNTEAFF.

In its sample, this clonotype was seen a few times. The CDR3 nucleotides are TGTGCCAGCAGCTTAGGGTGGGGAAACACCATATATTTT. It specifies CASSLGWGNTIYF. This sequence joins TRBV7-2 and TRBJ1-3; unclear D gene. V shed 1 base and J shed 4 bases, with 5 bases lying between them. In germline, CDR1 is SGHTA, CDR2 FQGNSA. CDR3 size: 13 residues.

This chain connects TRBV5-1 to TRBJ1-3; D remains ambiguous. The ends were cut back, 0 bases at V and 0 bases at J, with 10 bases in the middle. This CDR3 contains 16 residues. The V gene's germline CDR1 is SGHRS and CDR2 YFSETQ. The CDR3 protein is CASSLGGDTSGNTIYF. The CDR3 region has the DNA TGCGCCAGCAGCTTGGGGGGAGATACCTCTGGAAACACCATATATTTT.

There are many counts of this clonotype. The chain is built from TRBV6-5 and TRBJ1-1; D is undetermined. The CDR3 has 14 amino acids. Trimming cost V 0 bases and J 2 bases, with 7 bases left between them. Germline CDR1 MNHEY, CDR2 SVGAGI. The CDR3 spells CASSYSEGNTEAFF. CDR3 in DNA: TGTGCCAGCAGTTACTCGGAGGGAAACACTGAAGCTTTCTTT.

This clonotype was counted many times. This chain uses TRBV6-2 or TRBV6-3 with TRBJ2-7, with TRBD2 matching 9 bases. This CDR3 is built from 16 residues. CDR1 and CDR2 from the germline V gene are MNHEY and SVGEGT. Trimming removed 2 bases from V and 3 bases from J; junction bases left unmatched: 8. CDR3 region: CASSYPGRSGSYEQYF. The CDR3 DNA follows: TGTGCCAGCAGTTACCCCGGGCGTAGCGGGAGCTACGAGCAGTACTTC.

The sample holds many counts of this clonotype. The chain carries TRBV19 and TRBJ1-2; no definite D call. Germline V gene data show CDR1 as LNHDA and CDR2 as SQIVND (reference sequence). Trimming pared 2 bases from V and 2 bases from J, leaving 9 bases between. The CDR3 length is 14 residues. CDR3 in amino acids: CASSIRRGNYGYTF. Written as DNA, the CDR3 is TGTGCCAGTAGTATAAGGCGGGGAAACTATGGCTACACCTTC.

V gene TRBV5-1 combines with J gene TRBJ2-2; 8 bases agree with TRBD2. Losses at the gene ends were 2 bases for V and 8 bases for J; bases not matched to a gene: 8. CDR1 and CDR2 from the germline V gene are SGHRS and YFSETQ. CDR3 length: 15 residues. The CDR3 bases are TGCGCCAGCAGCTTCGGAAGTAGCGGGATTGGGGAGCTGTTTTTT. Its translation is CASSFGSSGIGELFF.

The sample holds many counts of this clonotype. The chain links TRBV27 to TRBJ1-2, with 9 nucleotides matching TRBD1. After removal of 6 bases from V and 8 bases from J, the junction contained 4 bases not matched to a gene. Per the germline V gene, CDR1 is MNHEY and CDR2 is SMNVEV (reference sequence). This CDR3 has 12 amino acids. The CDR3 loop reads CASRDRGAGYTF. The CDR3 bases are TGTGCCAGCAGGGACAGGGGTGCGGGCTACACCTTC.

This clonotype has at least ten counts. The chain employs TRBV28 and TRBJ1-1, with D possibly being TRBD1 (5 bases). This CDR3 region has 13 residues. The germline V gene encodes CDR1 MDHEN and CDR2 SYDVKM. The V end was cut by 6 bases, the J end by 1 base, with 9 bases between. The CDR3 sequence: CASRRDRNTEAFF. In DNA form, the CDR3 reads TGTGCCAGCAGGCGGGACCGGAACACTGAAGCTTTCTTT.

The gene calls are TRBV3-1 and TRBJ1-2; a weak D match, TRBD1 (6 bases). Trimming took off 4 bases at V and 8 bases at J, with 20 bases between the two ends. CDR1 LGHDT and CDR2 YNNKEL come from the germline V gene (reference sequence). The CDR3 is 15 residues long. The CDR3 DNA follows: TGTGCCAGCAGCCCTCTAGATGGACAGTCCTTCGGCTACACCTTC. Translation: CASSPLDGQSFGYTF. Drawing the rest from reference TRBV3-1 and TRBJ1-2, the complete variable domain is DTAVSQTPKYLVTQMGNDKSIKCEQNLGHDTMYWYKQDSKKFLKIMFSYNNKELIINETVPNRFSPKSPDKAHLNLHINSLELGDSAVYFCASSPLDGQSFGYTFGSGTRLTVV.

At least ten counts were recorded for this clonotype. This chain joins TRBV12-3 or TRBV12-4 and TRBJ1-4, with unresolved D. The V end lost 6 bases, the J end lost 12 bases, and 17 bases lay between the germline ends. The CDR3 runs 13 residues. The CDR3 DNA follows: TGTGCCAGCAGATCCTACGGTGAGAGGGAACTGTTTTTT. Protein: CASRSYGERELFF.

This clonotype was seen only a few times. The rearrangement joins TRBV28 to TRBJ2-3, with 8 positions matching TRBD2. The CDR3 is 14 residues long. Trimming took 8 bases from V and 2 from J; bases not matched to a gene: 6. CDR1 is MDHEN and CDR2 is SYDVKM in the germline V gene. CDR3 DNA: TGTGCCAGCCCCCCAGCGGGGGACACAGATACGCAGTATTTT. Its translation: CASPPAGDTDTQYF.

This clonotype was observed at least ten times. This sequence joins TRBV6-5 and TRBJ2-5, with D tentatively TRBD2 (6 bases). CDR1 and CDR2 (germline): MNHEY, SVGAGI. The CDR3 extends over 14 amino acids. V was shortened by 2 bases and J by 4 bases, with 11 bases between the two germline ends. The CDR3 spells CASSYGGSGETQYF. The DNA of the CDR3 is TGTGCCAGCAGTTACGGTGGTAGCGGAGAGACCCAGTACTTC.

V gene TRBV6-2 or TRBV6-3 combines with J gene TRBJ2-6; TRBD2 aligns across 7 bases. Germline V gives CDR1 MNHEY, CDR2 SVGEGT. V lost 1 base, J lost 0 bases, and 9 bases stayed unmatched. This CDR3 has 19 amino acids. The CDR3 DNA reads as TGTGCCAGCAGTTACTTAGGTCGTGGCGGGAGCTCTGGGGCCAACGTCCTGACTTTC. This sequence encodes CASSYLGRGGSSGANVLTF.

The table lists this clonotype with many counts. The chain uses TRBV30 and TRBJ2-7, with D maybe TRBD1 (5 bases). V lost 5 bases to trimming and J lost 5 bases, with 13 bases between them. CDR3 size: 12 residues. The germline CDR1 and CDR2 sequences are GTSNPN and SVGIG (reference sequence). In DNA form, the CDR3 reads TGTGCCTGGCGACAGATTAACGACGAGCAGTACTTC. Translating gives CAWRQINDEQYF. Supplemented by reference TRBV30 and TRBJ2-7, the full variable domain reads SQTIHQWPATLVQPVGSPLSLECTVEGTSNPNLYWYRQAAGRGLQLLFYSVGIGQISSEVPQNLSASRPQDRQFILSSKKLLLSDSGFYLCAWRQINDEQYFGPGTRLTVT.

This clonotype has at least ten counts. The J gene is TRBJ1-5, the V gene TRBV6-2 or TRBV6-3, with a tentative D call TRBD1 (5 bases). V lost 5 bases and J lost 2, with 7 bases in between. Per germline, CDR1 MNHEY and CDR2 SVGEGT. The length of the CDR3 is 13 residues. The CDR3 DNA is TGTGCCAGCAGTGGAGGGGGCAATCAGCCCCAGCATTTT. Translation: CASSGGGNQPQHF.

This chain links TRBV24-1 with TRBJ2-5; 7 nucleotides line up with TRBD2. Trimming cost V 4 bases and J 5 bases; bases outside gene matches: 15. This CDR3 is 17 amino acids long. The germline V gene encodes CDR1 KGHDR and CDR2 SFDVKD. CDR3 residues: CATSDPTSSSGEETQYF. For the CDR3, the DNA is TGTGCCACCAGTGACCCGACTAGCAGCTCGGGGGAGGAGACCCAGTACTTC.

This clonotype has at least ten counts. The chain joins TRBV11-3 to TRBJ2-6, with 7 bases identical to TRBD1. V shed 5 bases, J shed 3 bases, and the junction held 7 bases outside the gene matches. This CDR3 has 16 amino acids. Germline CDR1 is SGHNT and CDR2 is YENEEA. The chain's CDR3 is CASSRHRGLGANVLTF. In nucleotides, the CDR3 is TGTGCCAGCAGCCGACACAGGGGTCTTGGGGCCAACGTCCTGACTTTC. Looking up the rest from reference TRBV11-3 and TRBJ2-6 gives the full variable domain: EAGVVQSPRYKIIEKKQPVAFWCNPISGHNTLYWYLQNLGQGPELLIRYENEEAVDDSQLPKDRFSAERLKGVDSTLKIQPAELGDSAVYLCASSRHRGLGANVLTFGAGSRLTVL.

The J gene is TRBJ1-1, the V gene TRBV19; D gene uncertain. The V end was cut by 10 bases, the J end by 3 bases, with 12 bases between. Germline V CDR1 and CDR2: LNHDA, SQIVND (reference sequence). The CDR3 runs to 12 residues. The CDR3 DNA follows: TGTGCCACCACGGACGCGGACACTGAAGCTTTCTTT. Translated: CATTDADTEAFF.

The chain couples TRBV14 to TRBJ1-5, with a weak D call TRBD1 (5 bases). CDR1 and CDR2 (germline): SGHDN, FVKESK. V was shortened by 1 base and J by 8 bases, with 9 bases between the two germline ends. The CDR3 contains 13 residues. The CDR3: CASSQGGLEPQHF. The CDR3 nucleotides are TGTGCCAGCAGCCAAGGGGGGTTGGAGCCCCAGCATTTT.

Ten or more counts support this clonotype. The chain has TRBV6-2 or TRBV6-3 and TRBJ1-1; D gene ambiguous. V lost 7 bases and J lost 5, with 11 bases in between. CDR1 MNHEY and CDR2 SVGEGT come from the germline V gene. The CDR3 covers 12 residues. The CDR3 is CASNVPETEAFF. CDR3 sequence (DNA): TGTGCCAGCAACGTCCCGGAGACTGAAGCTTTCTTT.

The chain uses TRBV19 and TRBJ1-5; possibly TRBD1 for D (6 bases). The V gene's germline CDR1 is LNHDA and CDR2 SQIVND (reference sequence). The CDR3 runs 19 residues. V was pared by 4 bases and J by 0 bases, with 22 bases between. CDR3 loop: CASSTPRQGITRSNQPQHF. The CDR3 bases are TGTGCCAGTAGTACCCCACGGCAGGGGATCACCCGTAGCAATCAGCCCCAGCATTTT.

V is TRBV2 and J is TRBJ2-5; TRBD1 might be the D (5 bases). The CDR3 spans 14 residues. Looked up from germline, CDR1 is SNHLY and CDR2 is FYNNEI. The V and J ends lost 8 bases and 0 bases respectively, with 13 bases between them. The CDR3, as DNA: TGTGCCAGCGTTACAGGAACGTACCAAGAGACCCAGTACTTC. Protein product: CASVTGTYQETQYF.

The rearrangement joins TRBV11-2 to TRBJ2-5; tentative D call: TRBD2 (5 bases). The germline gives CDR1 SGHAT, CDR2 FQNNGV. V was clipped by 3 bases and J by 1 base, with 12 bases between them. The CDR3 extends over 15 amino acids. The CDR3 here is CASSFERGAQETQYF. In DNA, the CDR3 is TGTGCCAGCAGCTTCGAACGGGGAGCCCAAGAGACCCAGTACTTC.

The chain is built from TRBV19 and TRBJ1-6, with D unclear. CDR1 LNHDA and CDR2 SQIVND come from the germline V gene (reference sequence). This CDR3 is built from 14 residues. Deletions cut 7 bases from V and 12 bases from J, with 19 bases between. The CDR3 nucleotides are TGTGCCAGTACAATTAACCCCTACAATCAACCCCTCCACTTT. Protein product: CASTINPYNQPLHF.